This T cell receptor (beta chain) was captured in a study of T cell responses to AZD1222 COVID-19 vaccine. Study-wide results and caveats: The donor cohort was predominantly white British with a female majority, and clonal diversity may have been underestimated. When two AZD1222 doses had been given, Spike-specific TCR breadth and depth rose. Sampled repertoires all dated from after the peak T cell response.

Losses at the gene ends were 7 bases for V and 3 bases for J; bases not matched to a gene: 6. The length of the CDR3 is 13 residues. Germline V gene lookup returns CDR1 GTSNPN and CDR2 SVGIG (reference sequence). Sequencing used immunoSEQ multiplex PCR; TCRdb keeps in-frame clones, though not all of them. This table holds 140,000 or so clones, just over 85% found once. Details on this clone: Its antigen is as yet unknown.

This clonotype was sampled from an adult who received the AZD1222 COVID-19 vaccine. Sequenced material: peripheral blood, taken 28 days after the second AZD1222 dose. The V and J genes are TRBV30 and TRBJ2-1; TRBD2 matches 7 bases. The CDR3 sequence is CAYRAGNYNEQFF. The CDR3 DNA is TGTGCCTATAGAGCGGGGAACTACAATGAGCAGTTCTTC. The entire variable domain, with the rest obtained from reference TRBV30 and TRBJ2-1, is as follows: SQTIHQWPATLVQPVGSPLSLECTVEGTSNPNLYWYRQAAGRGLQLLFYSVGIGQISSEVPQNLSASRPQDRQFILSSKKLLLSDSGFYLCAYRAGNYNEQFFGPGTRLTVL.